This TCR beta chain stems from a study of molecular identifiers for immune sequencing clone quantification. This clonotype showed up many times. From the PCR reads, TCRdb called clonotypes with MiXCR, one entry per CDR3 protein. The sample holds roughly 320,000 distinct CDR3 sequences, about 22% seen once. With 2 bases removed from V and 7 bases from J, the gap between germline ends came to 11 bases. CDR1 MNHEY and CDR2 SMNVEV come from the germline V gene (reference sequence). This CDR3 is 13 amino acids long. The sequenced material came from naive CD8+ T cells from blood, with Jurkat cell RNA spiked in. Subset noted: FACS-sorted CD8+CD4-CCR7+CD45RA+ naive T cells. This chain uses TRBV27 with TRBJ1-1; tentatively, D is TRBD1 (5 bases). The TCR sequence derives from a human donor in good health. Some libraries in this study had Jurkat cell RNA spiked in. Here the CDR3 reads CASSLGEQVEAFF. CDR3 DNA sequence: TGTGCCAGCAGTTTAGGGGAACAGGTTGAAGCTTTCTTT.